This TCR beta chain was identified during a study of blood T cell repertoires in COVID-19. The overall study: Acute and convalescent COVID-19 specimens originated in the United States, Italy and Spain. In each case, the material was cDNA or gDNA derived from T cells, B-cell-depleted T cells, or PBMCs.

This CDR3 region has 14 residues. Germline values: CDR1 SGHNT, CDR2 YYREEE (reference sequence). Trimming cost V 4 bases and J 4 bases, with 14 bases left between them. Profiled with immunoSEQ multiplex PCR; TCRdb holds only in-frame clones, not every one. The data show 250,000 to 300,000 clones, with over 80% seen just once and around 3.5% held by the top ten. The clonotype was recovered from a middle-aged woman with acute or convalescent COVID-19. The chain links TRBV5-4 to TRBJ1-2; the D is unclear. Sequenced sample: peripheral blood. CDR3 residues: CASSPDGQSYGYTF. Written as DNA, the CDR3 is TGTGCCAGCAGCCCCGATGGGCAGTCCTATGGCTACACCTTC.